The present entry profiles one T cell receptor (beta chain) with its context. Its antigen is still unknown. The input lacks base qualities; no much larger clone sits a single base away. To prepare the library, the immunoSEQ multiplex PCR assay was applied. Per the source publication's procedure: A statistical classification framework was built to diagnose cytomegalovirus status from the catalog of TCR beta chain sequences. In its TCRdb copy, this immuneACCESS table keeps in-frame sequences only and misses some clones. Where compared with another copy, unresolved V genes explain less than half of these, and the others have no known cause. From that table come the V and J calls and clone size; the DNA was used to work out D and trimming. Here the sample has about 250,000 clones; more than 85% occur a single time. Of the sample, about 11% falls within the top ten clones. The data were obtained in a study of cytomegalovirus exposure and HLA in healthy donors (dated by TCRdb to 2016 to 2017). Notes on the research overall: The approximately 710 repertoires of the first cohort and the 110 or so validation repertoires were produced on the same platform, according to a later analysis. The study was designed to test whether signatures of past pathogen exposure could be identified by cataloging public T cell receptors. A separate validation cohort of about 110 different subjects was used in addition to the 666-subject first cohort. The study combined high-throughput TCR immunosequencing, statistical association of individual TCRs with disease status, and machine learning to predict cytomegalovirus infection status.

General conclusions and limits of the study: In a later analysis, TCRs clustered in the first cohort were found to also tend to co-occur in the 110 or so validation repertoires, with over 90% of cluster scores above 0. A few of the identified cytomegalovirus-associated TCR beta chains were confirmed in vitro to be specific for cytomegalovirus antigens. The classifier was reported to diagnose cytomegalovirus status with high specificity and sensitivity in both the original cohort and the validation cohort. Most TCR sequences were observed very rarely across donors, whereas some public TCRs were present in many individuals. A total of around 150 TCR beta chains were listed by the study as associated with cytomegalovirus. The authors suggested that the approach could potentially be extended to other disease states and immunological phenotypes. A later analysis had no HLA typing for the validation cohort, so co-occurrence there was scored across all 110 or so repertoires.

Separate from the roughly 660-subject first cohort, the validation cohort of 95 to 150 subjects was the group to which the donors belonged. The sequenced sample was PBMCs. This TCR derives from a man aged 18 to 30 in good health and CMV-seropositive.

In nucleotide form, the sequence is TGTGCCTGGAGTGTGGCGCGGGGCTACACCTTC. Protein translation: CAWSVARGYTF. Recombination connected TRBV30 to TRBJ1-2; there is no confident call for the D gene. A distance of 7 bases separates the germline ends of V and J, which lose 0 bases and 8 bases respectively. Its CDR3 holds 11 amino acids, cysteine through phenylalanine. This entry keeps only the CDR3 DNA: 33 bases, framed from base 1. In the germline V gene (reference sequence), CDR1 corresponds to GTSNPN and CDR2 to SVGIG.